The clone carrying this T cell receptor beta chain was counted a few times. In the original analysis: How many nucleated cells were present was estimated from reference gene primer amplification. Produced via immunoSEQ multiplex PCR; TCRdb's table is partial and in-frame only. The V and J calls and the clone size are those of that table, but D and trimming were determined from the DNA. Among tens of thousands of clones listed, 75% to 85% were seen once. These data come from a study of blood T cell repertoires in COVID-19. The overall study: The United States, Italy and Spain provided the acute and convalescent COVID-19 samples. T cells, B-cell-depleted T cells, or PBMCs provided the cDNA or gDNA that served as material.

The CDR3 consists of 15 residues. Trimming removed 5 bases from V and 15 bases from J, with 23 bases in between. Germline V gives CDR1 SGHTA, CDR2 FQGNSA. The chain has TRBV7-2 and TRBJ1-6; weak D call: TRBD1 (6 bases). This sequence originates from a man aged 65 to 85 with acute or convalescent COVID-19. What was sequenced was peripheral blood. The DNA for the CDR3 is TGTGCCAGCAGCCCCCAAGGGGGTGGAGCCCAAAACCTCCACTTT. The encoded protein is CASSPQGGGAQNLHF.